This is a list of T cell receptor beta chains from one sample in a study of control samples from healthy donors and cancer patients. Assay: immunoSEQ multiplex PCR; the TCRdb copy retains only in-frame clones and omits some. Altogether about 89,000 clones are present, around nine tenths being singletons, with the ten largest covering around 20%. Sequencing was carried out using blood. These receptors originate from a man younger than 45 in good health. CDR3s leave out the opening cysteine and the closing phenylalanine or tryptophan.

v_gene	j_gene	CDR3aa
TRBV5-5	TRBJ1-1	ASSLVGVGTEAF
TRBV6-5	TRBJ1-5	ASSPTGPNQPQH
TRBV11-2	TRBJ1-1	ASSLKSRNTEAF
TRBV28	TRBJ2-5	ASSFLTGSQETQY
TRBV5-1	TRBJ2-1	ASNLDSGGAANEQF
TRBV6-6	TRBJ2-5	ASSVQGGETQY
TRBV21-1	TRBJ1-4	ASRRTGDVKLF
TRBV4-2	TRBJ2-5	ASSQDSAKETQY
TRBV5-1	TRBJ1-3	ASSYNTYSGNTIY
TRBV30	TRBJ1-1	AWSDGNTEAF
TRBV19	TRBJ1-6	ASKRGQGYSPLH
TRBV4-1	TRBJ1-1	ASSQDGGGGEAF
TRBV25-1	TRBJ1-1	ASNRGEKAF
TRBV5-4	TRBJ1-2	ASSLGGSGYT
TRBV27	TRBJ2-3	ASSTGQSLYVDTQY
TRBV29-1	TRBJ1-1	SVDRLNTEAF
TRBV10-3	TRBJ1-2	AISESEGTNYGYT
TRBV6-4	TRBJ2-1	ASSDSSGGGPDNEQF
TRBV7-3	TRBJ2-2	ASRRGTSGSAGELF
TRBV4-1	TRBJ1-1	ASRGAVEAF
TRBV6-6	TRBJ2-5	ASRQEETQY
TRBV3-1/TRBV3-2	TRBJ2-3	ASSQERLGSGFDTQY
TRBV29-1	TRBJ1-2	SVDGGVGYGYT
TRBV19	TRBJ1-5	ASDQLGLSNQPQH
TRBV23-1	TRBJ1-5	ASSHENRGNHQPQH